Presented here are 12 T cell receptor beta chains from one specimen sequenced in a study of response to subunit inactivated influenza vaccine. TCRdb used MiXCR to reprocess the RT-PCR reads, holding one entry per CDR3 protein. The sample gives more than 150,000 distinct CDR3 sequences, roughly 10% of which show up once; about a third is in the top ten. The sample in question was CD8+ T cells sorted from PBMCs, obtained around 25 months after vaccination. All receptors come from a man aged 50-75 years who received an inactivated influenza vaccine.

The genes are TRBV7-9 and TRBJ2-1; 8 nucleotides agree with TRBD1. In germline, CDR1 is SEHNR, CDR2 FQNEAQ (reference sequence). The CDR3 has 16 amino acids. V was clipped by 5 bases and J by 3 bases; unmatched bases: 9. In DNA, the CDR3 is TGTGCCAGCAGCGGGGCTGGGACAGGTGGCTACAATGAGCAGTTCTTC. Encoded protein: CASSGAGTGGYNEQFF.

This clonotype was detected ten times or more. The chain recombines TRBV11-2 with TRBJ2-1, with 10 bases lining up with TRBD1. The CDR3 totals 14 residues. Germline V gene data show CDR1 as SGHAT and CDR2 as FQNNGV. With V trimmed by 1 base and J by 8 bases, 2 bases remained unmatched. This CDR3 is CASSLGQGAYEQFF. CDR3 DNA: TGTGCCAGCAGCTTAGGACAGGGGGCCTATGAGCAGTTCTTC.

This clonotype appeared a few times. The gene calls are TRBV29-1 and TRBJ2-7; D unclear. The V end lost 5 bases, the J end lost 0 bases, and 11 bases lay between the germline ends. CDR1 is SQVTM and CDR2 is ANQGSEA in the germline V gene. This CDR3 comprises 13 residues. The CDR3 loop is CSVQAGNSYEQYF. As DNA, the CDR3 is TGCAGCGTTCAAGCAGGTAACTCCTACGAGCAGTACTTC.

By frequency in the sample, this clonotype is medium-sized. V is TRBV20-1 and J is TRBJ2-7; 9 bases fit TRBD1. V dropped 4 bases and J dropped 2; count of bases not matched to a gene: 6. The germline V gene encodes CDR1 DFQATT and CDR2 SNEGSKA (reference sequence). The CDR3 length is 14 residues. The CDR3 loop is CSATGQGFAYEQYF. In nucleotides, the CDR3 is TGCAGTGCTACTGGACAGGGGTTCGCCTACGAGCAGTACTTC.

This clonotype was counted many times. The DNA for the CDR3 is TGTGCCAGCAGTTTCGGGGGGGGGAATGAGCAGTTCTTC. Residues: CASSFGGGNEQFF. The V call is TRBV27, the J call TRBJ2-1, with 8 positions matching TRBD2. Per the germline V gene, CDR1 is MNHEY and CDR2 is SMNVEV (reference sequence). Losses at the gene ends were 3 bases for V and 7 bases for J; bases not matched to a gene: 2. The CDR3 length is 13 residues.

The rearrangement uses TRBV28 and TRBJ1-1; 7 bases are a match to TRBD1. V lost 11 bases to trimming and J lost 11 bases; unmatched junction nucleotides: 8. CDR1 is MDHEN and CDR2 is SYDVKM in the germline V gene. The CDR3 extends over 10 amino acids. CDR3 protein: CASGGTEAFF. CDR3 DNA: TGTGCCTCCGGCGGGACAGAGGCTTTCTTT.

In its sample, this clonotype was seen a few times. The chain joins TRBV25-1 to TRBJ2-2; no clear D. CDR1 and CDR2 from the germline V gene are MGHDK and SYGVNS. Trimming took 4 bases from V and 5 from J, leaving 5 bases between them. The CDR3 sequence is 12 residues long. This chain's CDR3 is CASSAATGELFF. In DNA, the CDR3 is TGTGCCAGCAGTGCCGCAACCGGGGAGCTGTTTTTT. Full variable domain (outside the CDR3, taken from reference TRBV25-1 and TRBJ2-2): EADIYQTPRYLVIGTGKKITLECSQTMGHDKMYWYQQDPGMELHLIHYSYGVNSTEKGDLSSESTVSRIRTEHFPLTLESARPSHTSQYLCASSAATGELFFGEGSRLTVL.

This clonotype has at least ten counts. The chain carries TRBV20-1 and TRBJ2-3; possibly TRBD1 for D (5 bases). This CDR3 comprises 14 residues. The ends were cut back, 2 bases at V and 6 bases at J, with 15 bases in the middle. Germline values: CDR1 DFQATT, CDR2 SNEGSKA (reference sequence). CDR3 region: CSARKRGPADTQYF. The CDR3 DNA reads TGCAGTGCTAGAAAAAGGGGTCCGGCTGATACGCAGTATTTT.

This chain uses TRBV20-1 with TRBJ2-7; D unresolved. Germline CDR1 reads DFQATT; CDR2 reads SNEGSKA (reference sequence). Trimming cost V 6 bases and J 5 bases, with 11 bases left between them. CDR3 size: 11 residues. CDR3 bases: TGCAGTGCCGCCCCCCAGGACGAGCAGTACTTC. Protein sequence: CSAAPQDEQYF.

This clonotype was counted between two and nine times. The CDR3 bases are TGCAGCGTTGAAGTCTACCAGGATGGGACAGATACGCAGTATTTT. Amino acid sequence: CSVEVYQDGTDTQYF. The gene calls are TRBV29-1 and TRBJ2-3; unclear D gene. This CDR3 spans 15 amino acids. The V and J ends lost 1 base and 3 bases respectively, with 14 bases between them. Germline lookup yields CDR1 SQVTM and CDR2 ANQGSEA.

A few counts support this clonotype. The V call is TRBV28, the J call TRBJ2-7; the match to TRBD1 covers 11 bases. Trimming at V came to 1 base and at J to 6 bases, leaving 5 bases not matched to a gene. CDR1 and CDR2 from the germline V gene are MDHEN and SYDVKM. This CDR3 is 15 amino acids long. In DNA form, the CDR3 reads TGTGCCAGCAGTTTATCCCGGACAGGGGGCGTCGAGCAGTACTTC. Protein sequence: CASSLSRTGGVEQYF.

The chain employs TRBV21-1 and TRBJ2-4. TRBV21-1 is described as a pseudogene. The CDR3 is made up of 12 amino acids. In DNA form, the CDR3 reads TGTGCCAGCAGCAGTCGCTGGGAACTTCAGTACTTC. It specifies CASSSRWELQYF.